This T cell receptor beta chain was retrieved from a study of regulatory T cells in long-lasting Graves disease. This sample's time point: newly diagnosed GD, antithyroid drugs for less than 3 months. Extracted PBMC RNA gave rise to the TCR library. Assembly of TCR beta libraries relied on iRepertoire HTBI primers together with Arm-PCR of CDR3 regions. TCRdb ran MiXCR on the multiplex PCR reads and lists one entry per CDR3 protein. The sample comprises 400,000 to 500,000 distinct CDR3 sequences, roughly 15% of which are singletons, and about 10% rests with the top ten. The CDR3 contains 15 residues. Looked up from germline, CDR1 is MNHEY and CDR2 is SVGEGT. Trimming took off 7 bases at V and 8 bases at J, with 18 bases between the two ends. These data also featured in a second study, about T cells in Graves' hyperthyroidism and ophthalmopathy. That report adds: Hyperthyroidism in the patients, aged 18 to 65, was newly diagnosed and under 2 months in duration. RT-PCR in the first round (using the HTBI primer set) targeted the TCR CDR3.

The sequences come from peripheral blood mononuclear cells (PBMCs), collected at new diagnosis, from a patient treated with antithyroid drugs. The chain joins TRBV6-2 or TRBV6-3 to TRBJ1-6; possibly TRBD1 for D (6 bases). The receptor's source is a woman aged 25 to 39 with Graves disease. This CDR3 is CASIDRDILYSPLHF. Here the CDR3 DNA reads TGTGCCAGCATCGACCGGGACATACTCTATTCACCCCTCCACTTT.